This paragraph covers one T cell receptor (beta chain) sequence. These data are taken from a study of blood T cell repertoires in COVID-19. Study-wide context: Donors in the United States, Italy and Spain gave samples during acute or convalescent COVID-19.

There are 15 residues in the CDR3. In germline, CDR1 is SGHTA, CDR2 FQGNSA. J lost 3 bases, V lost 5 bases, and 8 bases had no gene match. Here immunoSEQ multiplex PCR was the method, and the copy in TCRdb shows in-frame clones only, minus some. The sample yields around 120,000 clones, approximately 71% seen once. The gene calls are TRBV7-2 and TRBJ2-3; 7 bases line up with TRBD1. Sequences were obtained from peripheral blood. The receptor's source is a woman aged 70-85 years with acute or convalescent COVID-19. CDR3 in amino acids: CASSIDRVRTDTQYF. The CDR3 region has the DNA TGTGCCAGCAGCATAGACAGGGTGAGAACAGATACGCAGTATTTT.